This T cell receptor beta chain was sequenced during a study of PD-1 blockade in classical Hodgkin lymphoma. Time point in this sample: newly diagnosed, previously untreated cHL patient sample. For comparison, PBMCs from newly diagnosed, untreated classical Hodgkin lymphoma were used. This CDR3 region has 18 residues. Germline lookup yields CDR1 SEHNR and CDR2 FQNEAQ (reference sequence). With 5 bases removed from V and 1 base from J, the gap between germline ends came to 20 bases. Data came from immunoSEQ multiplex PCR; TCRdb stores just in-frame clones and leaves some out. The sample includes 70,000 or so clones, over 90% of them seen just once. As regards this clone: Its cognate antigen is unknown.

Study-level findings and limits: The repertoire differences lack a defined cause, possibly disease activity or prior therapy. Baseline TCR diversity was reportedly lower in newly diagnosed patients than healthy donors.

The source is a human donor with classical Hodgkin lymphoma. The sequenced sample consisted of peripheral blood mononuclear cells (PBMCs). The V gene is TRBV7-9, the J gene TRBJ1-4; D is uncertain. CDR3 DNA sequence: TGTGCCAGCAGCCAATACGGGGTGGGCTTTGGAACTAATGAAAAACTGTTTTTT. It translates to CASSQYGVGFGTNEKLFF.